The 27 T cell receptor beta chains in this list originate from one sample, sequenced in a study of beta chain features in type 1 diabetes. The study reverse transcribed the entire isolated RNA, so it sequenced expressed TCRB transcripts. Data came from immunoSEQ multiplex PCR; TCRdb stores just in-frame clones and leaves some out. Of around 340,000 clones in the sample, about 20% were seen once. What was sequenced was naive CD4+ T cells from blood. The receptors stem from a young woman in good health.

This chain joins TRBV2 and TRBJ2-3; D is undetermined. This CDR3 spans 12 amino acids. Trimming cost V 5 bases and J 5 bases, with 8 bases left between them. The germline V gene encodes CDR1 SNHLY and CDR2 FYNNEI. CDR3 sequence (DNA): TGTGCCAGCAGTCCCTATAGAGATACGCAGTATTTT. Amino acids: CASSPYRDTQYF. The full variable domain, completed using reference TRBV2 and TRBJ2-3, is EPEVTQTPSHQVTQMGQEVILRCVPISNHLYFYWYRQILGQKVEFLVSFYNNEISEKSEIFDDQFSVERPDGSNFTLKIRSTKLEDSAMYFCASSPYRDTQYFGPGTRLTVL.

This clone has a handful of counts. In DNA form, the CDR3 reads TGTGCCAGCAGCTTCAGGGACAGCCGTTACGGCTACACCTTC. As protein: CASSFRDSRYGYTF. The V call is TRBV5-6, the J call TRBJ1-2; 7 bases fit TRBD1. The germline CDR1 and CDR2 sequences are SGHDT and YYEEEE. Trimming cost V 2 bases and J 8 bases; bases outside gene matches: 9. The CDR3 is 14 residues long. Supplemented by reference TRBV5-6 and TRBJ1-2, the full variable domain reads DAGVTQSPTHLIKTRGQQVTLRCSPKSGHDTVSWYQQALGQGPQFIFQYYEEEERQRGNFPDRFSGHQFPNYSSELNVNALLLGDSALYLCASSFRDSRYGYTFGSGTRLTVV.

The DNA for the CDR3 is TGCGCCAGCAGCTTGATTAGGAGCTCCTACAATGAGCAGTTCTTC. Residues: CASSLIRSSYNEQFF. The chain carries TRBV5-1 and TRBJ2-1; D is uncertain. The CDR3 runs to 15 residues. Per germline, CDR1 SGHRS and CDR2 YFSETQ. The germline V and J ends were trimmed by 1 base and 0 bases, with 8 bases remaining between them. Full variable domain (rest looked up from reference TRBV5-1 and TRBJ2-1): KAGVTQTPRYLIKTRGQQVTLSCSPISGHRSVSWYQQTPGQGLQFLFEYFSETQRNKGNFPGRFSGRQFSNSRSEMNVSTLELGDSALYLCASSLIRSSYNEQFFGPGTRLTVL.

The chain joins TRBV2 to TRBJ1-5, with TRBD1 as a possible D gene (5 bases). The germline CDR1 and CDR2 sequences are SNHLY and FYNNEI. V shed 8 bases and J shed 6 bases, with 17 bases lying between them. The CDR3 spans 14 residues. DNA for the CDR3: TGTGCCAGCCGGGGGGACCGGGCAGCTCAGCCCCAGCATTTT. Amino acid sequence: CASRGDRAAQPQHF.

V and J are TRBV5-6 and TRBJ1-2, with a tentative D call TRBD1 (6 bases). Germline assignment: CDR1 SGHDT and CDR2 YYEEEE. The V gene lost 3 bases and the J gene lost 3 bases, with 12 bases spanning the gap. The CDR3 sequence is 14 residues long. The CDR3 here is CASSSTTGYYGYTF. As DNA, the CDR3 is TGTGCCAGCAGCTCGACGACAGGCTACTATGGCTACACCTTC. Filled out from reference TRBV5-6 and TRBJ1-2, the complete variable domain reads DAGVTQSPTHLIKTRGQQVTLRCSPKSGHDTVSWYQQALGQGPQFIFQYYEEEERQRGNFPDRFSGHQFPNYSSELNVNALLLGDSALYLCASSSTTGYYGYTFGSGTRLTVV.

The genes are TRBV30 and TRBJ1-5; the D gene is possibly TRBD1 (5 bases). Germline loops: CDR1 GTSNPN, CDR2 SVGIG (reference sequence). The CDR3 is made up of 15 amino acids. The V end lost 0 bases, the J end lost 5 bases, and 14 bases lay between the germline ends. The CDR3 nucleotides read TGTGCCTGGAGTGTAAGGGGCAGGGAACATCAGCCCCAGCATTTT. It codes for CAWSVRGREHQPQHF.

The chain uses TRBV6-1 and TRBJ2-3; D is uncertain. V was trimmed by 7 bases and J by 2 bases, leaving 13 bases between them. The CDR3 runs to 14 residues. From germline, CDR1 is MNHNS and CDR2 SASEGT. The CDR3 reads CASKDSGNTDTQYF. For the CDR3, the DNA is TGTGCCAGCAAGGATTCAGGCAACACAGATACGCAGTATTTT.

This clone was seen a single time. This chain connects TRBV15 to TRBJ2-7; 10 bases align to TRBD2. The CDR3 consists of 15 residues. The V gene's germline CDR1 is LNHNV and CDR2 YYDKDF (reference sequence). J gave up 2 bases and V 4 bases, and 5 bases lay outside the gene matches. DNA for the CDR3: TGTGCCACCAGCAAAGGGACTAGCGCCACCTACGAGCAGTACTTC. It yields the protein CATSKGTSATYEQYF.

For this clone: Its ends do not fully match the called genes, so a read error is possible. The rearrangement joins TRBV4-2 to TRBJ2-4; the D is unclear. This CDR3 has 13 amino acids. CDR1 and CDR2 (germline): LGHNA, YNFKEQ. CDR3 nucleotide sequence: TGTGCCAGCAGCCAAGGTCTTCTATCGGTCTTGCACTTC. Protein: CASSQGLLSVLHF.

The chain carries TRBV29-1 and TRBJ2-1; 8 bases agree with TRBD2. CDR1 and CDR2 (germline): SQVTM, ANQGSEA. Losses at the gene ends were 1 base for V and 10 bases for J; bases not matched to a gene: 15. The CDR3 sequence is 16 residues long. CDR3 residues: CSVEGGGTRLSYEQFF. DNA for the CDR3: TGCAGCGTTGAAGGCGGGGGGACTAGGCTTTCATACGAGCAGTTCTTC.

The DNA for the CDR3 is TGTGCCAGCAGCCGAGCCCTACTAGCGGGGGGGCCAGATACGCAGTATTTT. Translating it yields CASSRALLAGGPDTQYF. The rearrangement links TRBV5-4 to TRBJ2-3; 13 nucleotides agree with TRBD2. The CDR3 loop spans 17 amino acids. The J segment lost 4 bases and the V segment lost 4 bases, leaving 9 bases of the junction unmatched. The germline gives CDR1 SGHNT, CDR2 YYREEE (reference sequence).

This clone has just a few counts. The rearrangement links TRBV4-2 to TRBJ2-7, with 9 positions matching TRBD2. Germline values: CDR1 LGHNA, CDR2 YNFKEQ. V lost 5 bases to trimming and J lost 2 bases; unmatched junction nucleotides: 4. This CDR3 has 14 residues. The CDR3 DNA follows: TGTGCCAGCAGCTCGGCGGGAGGGCCCTACGAGCAGTACTTC. Translating gives CASSSAGGPYEQYF.

The rearrangement uses TRBV4-1 and TRBJ1-5; D gene unclear. Germline V gene lookup returns CDR1 MGHRA and CDR2 YSYEKL. The germline V and J ends were trimmed by 0 bases and 7 bases, with 16 bases remaining between them. This CDR3 contains 16 residues. CDR3 in amino acids: CASSQESHVVKQPQHF. The CDR3 DNA sequence: TGCGCCAGCAGCCAAGAAAGTCACGTAGTAAAGCAGCCCCAGCATTTT.

The chain recombines TRBV5-1 with TRBJ2-2; 8 positions match TRBD1. The germline V gene has CDR1 SGHRS and CDR2 YFSETQ. After removal of 0 bases from V and 5 bases from J, the junction contained 6 bases not matched to a gene. The CDR3 is 16 amino acids. The CDR3 spells CASSLADRGLTGELFF. Written as DNA, the CDR3 is TGCGCCAGCAGCTTGGCCGACAGGGGCTTAACCGGGGAGCTGTTTTTT.

The chain links TRBV5-4 to TRBJ2-4, with a weak D call TRBD1 (7 bases). V gave up 4 bases and J gave up 1 base, with 18 bases separating them. Germline V gives CDR1 SGHNT, CDR2 YYREEE (reference sequence). The CDR3 totals 17 residues. DNA for the CDR3: TGTGCCAGCAGCGGCTCACAGGGGAGGAGCGCCAAAAACATTCAGTACTTC. As protein: CASSGSQGRSAKNIQYF.

Only a few counts were recorded for this clone. This CDR3 is CASSAPLGLAESDTQYF. The CDR3, as DNA: TGTGCCAGCAGCGCGCCCCTGGGACTAGCTGAATCAGATACGCAGTATTTT. The chain employs TRBV7-2 and TRBJ2-3; 9 bases are shared with TRBD2. Germline CDR1 reads SGHTA; CDR2 reads FQGNSA. The CDR3 has 17 amino acids. The V segment lost 5 bases and the J segment 4 bases; nucleotides outside the gene matches: 13.

There are a few counts of this clone. The sample holds other DNA sequences that translate to the same CDR3. The gene calls are TRBV5-4 and TRBJ2-3; no definite D call. CDR3 length: 13 amino acids. Germline CDR1 is SGHNT and CDR2 is YYREEE (reference sequence). V was clipped by 0 bases and J by 1 base, with 3 bases between them. The CDR3 DNA reads as TGTGCCAGCAGCTTGGCGGGCACAGATACGCAGTATTTT. Encoded protein: CASSLAGTDTQYF.

The genes are TRBV25-1 and TRBJ2-1, with D possibly being TRBD1 (6 bases). Germline-derived CDR1 and CDR2 are MGHDK and SYGVNS. Deletions cut 0 bases from V and 14 bases from J, with 14 bases between. The length of the CDR3 is 13 residues. In DNA form, the CDR3 reads TGTGCCAGCAGTGAATATAAAAGGGACAAGAAGTTCTTC. Translation gives CASSEYKRDKKFF.

The gene calls are TRBV5-1 and TRBJ2-2; TRBD1 aligns across 7 bases. The CDR3 is 15 residues long. Looked up from germline, CDR1 is SGHRS and CDR2 is YFSETQ. The ends lost 3 bases at V and 1 base at J; junction bases unmatched: 3. CDR3 in amino acids: CASSSAGGNTGELFF. The CDR3 bases are TGCGCCAGCAGCTCAGCAGGGGGGAACACCGGGGAGCTGTTTTTT. The full variable domain, completed using reference TRBV5-1 and TRBJ2-2, is KAGVTQTPRYLIKTRGQQVTLSCSPISGHRSVSWYQQTPGQGLQFLFEYFSETQRNKGNFPGRFSGRQFSNSRSEMNVSTLELGDSALYLCASSSAGGNTGELFFGEGSRLTVL.

The chain has TRBV30 and TRBJ2-1; 8 positions agree with TRBD1. V lost 4 bases to trimming and J lost 8 bases; unmatched junction nucleotides: 4. There are 12 residues in the CDR3. In germline, CDR1 is GTSNPN, CDR2 SVGIG (reference sequence). The CDR3 nucleotides are TGTGCCTGGACAGGGGGCTGGTATGAGCAGTTCTTC. It is translated as CAWTGGWYEQFF.

The DNA for the CDR3 is TGCGCCAGCAGCGAGGGGACTGTTAACACCGGGGAGCTGTTTTTT. Translated, it gives CASSEGTVNTGELFF. This sequence joins TRBV5-1 and TRBJ2-2; D perhaps matches TRBD2 (6 bases). In germline, CDR1 is SGHRS, CDR2 YFSETQ. V was cut by 4 bases and J by 2 bases, with 12 bases left in between. The CDR3 length is 15 residues.

This clone was observed a few times. The chain couples TRBV15 to TRBJ1-5; a possible D gene is TRBD1 (6 bases). The V gene's germline CDR1 is LNHNV and CDR2 YYDKDF (reference sequence). Trimming removed 8 bases at V and 3 bases at J, with 8 bases between. The CDR3 spans 12 residues. The CDR3 region is CATGQPNQPQHF. CDR3 nucleotide sequence: TGTGCCACCGGACAGCCCAATCAGCCCCAGCATTTT. Full variable domain (remainder filled in from reference TRBV15 and TRBJ1-5): DAMVIQNPRYQVTQFGKPVTLSCSQTLNHNVMYWYQQKSSQAPKLLFHYYDKDFNNEADTPDNFQSRRPNTSFCFLDIRSPGLGDTAMYLCATGQPNQPQHFGDGTRLSIL.

There are a few counts of this clone. The rearrangement joins TRBV23-1 to TRBJ1-2; TRBD1 aligns across 7 bases. TRBV23-1 is an ORF, and what it does is uncertain. The V and J ends lost 0 bases and 5 bases, in that order; junction bases with no gene match: 3. CDR3 length: 14 residues. CDR3 protein: CASSQSNRGYGYTF. In nucleotides, the CDR3 is TGCGCCAGCAGTCAATCTAACAGGGGATATGGCTACACCTTC.

This clone was found once. This sample also contains other DNA sequences that code for the same CDR3. This chain uses TRBV15 with TRBJ1-2; 8 bases line up with TRBD1. This CDR3 region has 13 residues. Germline lookup yields CDR1 LNHNV and CDR2 YYDKDF (reference sequence). With 5 bases clipped from V and 3 bases from J, the junction kept 2 bases outside the gene matches. CDR3 sequence: CATSPDRDYGYTF. In DNA, the CDR3 is TGTGCCACCAGCCCGGACAGGGACTATGGCTACACCTTC.

This clone has just a few counts. The chain uses TRBV5-4 and TRBJ2-3; 7 bases agree with TRBD1. V lost 2 bases and J lost 0; bases outside the gene matches: 6. The CDR3 spans 16 residues. Germline CDR1 and CDR2: SGHNT and YYREEE (reference sequence). Here the CDR3 reads CASSLSRGRSTDTQYF. The CDR3 nucleotides read TGTGCCAGCAGCTTATCAAGGGGGCGCAGCACAGATACGCAGTATTTT.

The chain uses TRBV7-9 and TRBJ1-1; D may be TRBD1 (6 bases). Germline CDR1 SEHNR, CDR2 FQNEAQ (reference sequence). The CDR3 runs to 15 residues. Trimming shortened V by 4 bases and J by 5 bases, and 17 bases separated the two germline ends. As DNA, the CDR3 is TGTGCCAGCAGCTCTCACAGGGCGGTGGCGACTGAAGCTTTCTTT. Its translation is CASSSHRAVATEAFF.

This clone was found many times. The V call is TRBV23-1, the J call TRBJ1-4; tentatively, D is TRBD1 (5 bases). TRBV23-1 is given ORF status, its function remaining uncertain. CDR3 length equals 14 residues. The V end was cut by 5 bases, the J end by 8 bases, with 15 bases between. This chain's CDR3 is CASSCRQSSEKLFF. In DNA form, the CDR3 reads TGCGCCAGCAGTTGTCGACAGAGCTCGGAAAAACTGTTTTTT.